These 16 T cell receptor beta chains were sequenced from one sample in a study of sequential checkpoint blockade in melanoma. Treatment described: randomized to nivolumab then ipilimumab (arm A) or the reverse (arm B). The protocol was immunoSEQ multiplex PCR, while the TCRdb copy is restricted to in-frame clones and leaves out a portion. The sample gives several thousand clones, 71% of which show up once; under 30% is in the top ten. The sequencing used CD8+ T cells sorted from blood (inferred from file names), collected from a patient given nivolumab and ipilimumab in sequence. Receptor source: a human donor with melanoma.

In its sample, this clone was seen a few times. V is TRBV11-3 and J is TRBJ2-1; 9 nucleotides align to TRBD2. Germline values: CDR1 SGHNT, CDR2 YENEEA. This CDR3 is 14 amino acids long. V lost 3 bases and J lost 6; bases outside the gene matches: 3. The CDR3 DNA reads TGTGCCAGCAGCTTTTCGGGACTAGCCAATGAGCAGTTCTTC. Its translation is CASSFSGLANEQFF. The full variable domain, in which reference TRBV11-3 and TRBJ2-1 provide the parts outside the CDR3, is EAGVVQSPRYKIIEKKQPVAFWCNPISGHNTLYWYLQNLGQGPELLIRYENEEAVDDSQLPKDRFSAERLKGVDSTLKIQPAELGDSAVYLCASSFSGLANEQFFGPGTRLTVL.

This clone is medium-sized within its sample. The gene calls are TRBV4-1 and TRBJ1-2; D is ambiguous. The germline CDR1 and CDR2 sequences are MGHRA and YSYEKL. Trimming removed 4 bases at V and 4 bases at J, with 19 bases between. This CDR3 is built from 16 residues. The CDR3 spells CASSPRGRAGIYGYTF. CDR3 DNA: TGCGCCAGCAGCCCCCGAGGGAGAGCCGGAATCTATGGCTACACCTTC.

The CDR3: CASSWGTGSSYEQYF. The CDR3 bases are TGTGCCAGCAGCTGGGGGACAGGCTCCAGCTACGAGCAGTACTTC. The chain uses TRBV5-5 and TRBJ2-7; 8 positions agree with TRBD1. Trimming took 3 bases from V and 3 from J; bases not matched to a gene: 8. The V gene's germline CDR1 is SGHKS and CDR2 YYEKEE (reference sequence). CDR3 size: 15 residues.

This sequence joins TRBV30 and TRBJ1-1; the D gene is possibly TRBD1 (5 bases). Germline assignment: CDR1 GTSNPN and CDR2 SVGIG (reference sequence). Trimming shortened V by 4 bases and J by 0 bases, and 12 bases separated the two germline ends. The CDR3 has 14 amino acids. CDR3 sequence (DNA): TGTGCCTGGAACCTTGGACAAGTGAACACTGAAGCTTTCTTT. This codes for CAWNLGQVNTEAFF.

The chain uses TRBV5-1 and TRBJ2-1; 8 bases match TRBD2. The CDR3 runs to 14 residues. Germline V gives CDR1 SGHRS, CDR2 YFSETQ. The ends lost 2 bases at V and 4 bases at J; junction bases unmatched: 2. CDR3 sequence: CASSFSGAYNEQFF. As DNA, the CDR3 is TGCGCCAGCAGCTTTAGCGGGGCGTACAATGAGCAGTTCTTC. Variable domain in full (rest from reference TRBV5-1 and TRBJ2-1): KAGVTQTPRYLIKTRGQQVTLSCSPISGHRSVSWYQQTPGQGLQFLFEYFSETQRNKGNFPGRFSGRQFSNSRSEMNVSTLELGDSALYLCASSFSGAYNEQFFGPGTRLTVL.

A remark on this clone: Germline and junction disagree at one end, which may indicate a read error. The CDR3 loop reads CASSQGEASTDTQYF. Here the CDR3 DNA reads TGTGCCAGCAGTCAAGGGGAGGCCAGCACAGATACGCAGTATTTT. V is TRBV4-2 and J is TRBJ2-3; D may be TRBD2 (6 bases). Germline V lookup: CDR1 LGHNA, CDR2 YNFKEQ. This CDR3 region has 15 residues.

Remarks on this clone: The junction departs from the called germline gene at one end, perhaps through a read error. V gene TRBV19 combines with J gene TRBJ2-7; 10 bases match TRBD1. The CDR3 length is 14 residues. Per the germline V gene, CDR1 is LNHDA and CDR2 is SQIVND (reference sequence). CDR3 in amino acids: CASGIAGQGTEQYF. CDR3 bases: TGTGCCAGTGGTATAGCGGGACAGGGGACCGAGCAGTACTTC.

The chain has TRBV4-1 and TRBJ2-2; tentatively, D is TRBD2 (5 bases). The CDR3 is 15 amino acids. Germline CDR1 and CDR2: MGHRA and YSYEKL. Between the trimmed V and J ends, which lost 4 bases and 4 bases, there was a span of 13 bases. CDR3 loop: CASSPAERSTGELFF. The CDR3 DNA reads TGCGCCAGCAGCCCAGCGGAACGAAGCACCGGGGAGCTGTTTTTT.

In its sample, this clone was seen a few times. The rearrangement uses TRBV4-2 and TRBJ2-7; 7 positions match TRBD1. The J segment lost 2 bases and the V segment lost 0 bases, leaving 7 bases of the junction unmatched. The CDR3 runs to 16 residues. The germline V gene encodes CDR1 LGHNA and CDR2 YNFKEQ. CDR3: CASSQDEPDRAYEQYF. In DNA, the CDR3 is TGTGCCAGCAGCCAAGATGAGCCCGACAGGGCCTACGAGCAGTACTTC.

The chain couples TRBV15 to TRBJ2-7; no clear D. Germline V gives CDR1 LNHNV, CDR2 YYDKDF (reference sequence). The ends were cut back, 0 bases at V and 2 bases at J, with 11 bases in the middle. The CDR3 runs to 15 residues. CDR3 nucleotide sequence: TGTGCCACCAGCAGAGATCTGGGCTTAGCCTACGAGCAGTACTTC. The encoded protein is CATSRDLGLAYEQYF.

Here the CDR3 reads CASSLSGTLSEQYF. CDR3 nucleotides: TGTGCCAGCAGTTTATCAGGGACACTATCCGAGCAGTACTTC. The chain uses TRBV27 and TRBJ2-5, with a possible D match to TRBD1 (6 bases). The assigned J gene may be wrong: the sequence end matches TRBJ2-7 better. Germline CDR1 is MNHEY and CDR2 is SMNVEV (reference sequence). The CDR3 consists of 14 residues.

As regards this clone: Sequence at one end of the junction differs from germline and may be a read error. The V and J genes are TRBV7-9 and TRBJ1-6; 8 nucleotides line up with TRBD1. Germline V gives CDR1 SEHNR, CDR2 FQNEAQ (reference sequence). The CDR3 runs 18 residues. CDR3 nucleotide sequence: TGTGCCAGCAGCCCCCACCGGACAGGGAAGAAGGGGGATTCACTCCTCCACTTT. Protein sequence: CASSPHRTGKKGDSLLHF.

The chain combines TRBV29-1 with TRBJ2-7; TRBD1 matches 8 bases. The CDR3 covers 12 residues. Germline lookup yields CDR1 SQVTM and CDR2 ANQGSEA. V lost 5 bases, J lost 6 bases, and 6 bases stayed unmatched. CDR3 DNA: TGCAGCGTTCCCCGCACAGGGGGCGAGCAGTACTTC. It is translated as CSVPRTGGEQYF.

This chain connects TRBV27 to TRBJ2-2, with D unresolved. Germline-derived CDR1 and CDR2 are MNHEY and SMNVEV (reference sequence). V shed 5 bases and J shed 3 bases, with 4 bases lying between them. This CDR3 contains 12 residues. The CDR3 is CASSPYTGELFF. DNA of the CDR3: TGTGCCAGCAGTCCTTACACCGGGGAGCTGTTTTTT.

This clone was picked up one time. The chain employs TRBV4-3 and TRBJ2-3; the D gene is possibly TRBD1 (6 bases). V dropped 0 bases and J dropped 3 bases, with 13 bases sitting between them. The germline V gene has CDR1 LGHNA and CDR2 YSLEER. The CDR3 consists of 16 residues. The CDR3 DNA follows: TGCGCCAGCAGCCAAGATGGGGGCTTAGGAACAGATACGCAGTATTTT. Translation: CASSQDGGLGTDTQYF.

V and J are TRBV11-3 and TRBJ2-7; possibly TRBD2 for D (5 bases). Between the trimmed V and J ends, which lost 5 bases and 7 bases, there was a span of 12 bases. The CDR3 has 12 residues. Germline lookup yields CDR1 SGHNT and CDR2 YENEEA. The CDR3 region is CASSPSTGEQYF. In nucleotides, the CDR3 is TGTGCCAGCAGCCCTTCGACGGGGGAGCAGTACTTC.